These T cell receptor beta chains were read from a single sample in a study of T-cell memory formation after mild COVID-19. TCRdb reanalysed the 5' RACE reads using MiXCR and keeps one entry per CDR3 protein. The table shows approximately 150,000 distinct CDR3 sequences, with 15% to 20% occurring only once. Material: PBMCs or a T cell subset sorted from them (not recorded which). These receptors all come from an adult woman who had mild COVID-19 (a few samples of this study predate the infection). Cell type and time point are not known. Each CDR3 is given with its conserved first and last residue. A D gene is named only where the DNA matches it firmly. The size of a clone is reported for some rows only, either as once, few or many, or as a class for expanded clones.

d_call: NA
j_call: TRBJ2-1
clone_size: NA
v_call: TRBV11-2
cdr3_nt: TGTGCCAGCAGCTTAGATCGGGAGCGGGCCGAGTTCTTC
cdr3_aa: CASSLDRERAEFF

d_call: NA
j_call: TRBJ2-2
clone_size: few
v_call: TRBV12-3/TRBV12-4
cdr3_nt: TGTGCCAGCAGTTTAGAGATGGGCACCGGGGAGCTGTTTTTT
cdr3_aa: CASSLEMGTGELFF

d_call: TRBD1
j_call: TRBJ2-3
clone_size: few
v_call: TRBV14
cdr3_nt: TGTGCCAGCAGCCAAATTTTCAGGGGGCGTGCAGATACGCAGTATTTT
cdr3_aa: CASSQIFRGRADTQYF

d_call: NA
j_call: TRBJ2-5
clone_size: NA
v_call: TRBV7-9
cdr3_nt: TGTGCCAGCAGCCCCCAGGGACGTATCCCCGGAGAGACCCAGTACTTC
cdr3_aa: CASSPQGRIPGETQYF

d_call: NA
j_call: TRBJ2-7
clone_size: few
v_call: TRBV20-1
cdr3_nt: TGCGCGGCTCTCGGGGGCACCTACGAGCAGTACTTC
cdr3_aa: CAALGGTYEQYF

d_call: NA
j_call: TRBJ1-3
clone_size: few
v_call: TRBV7-9
cdr3_nt: TGTGCCAGCAGCCCTGAGGGCCCAAACACCATATATTTT
cdr3_aa: CASSPEGPNTIYF

d_call: TRBD1
j_call: TRBJ1-4
clone_size: NA
v_call: TRBV12-3/TRBV12-4
cdr3_nt: TGTGCCAGCAGTCGACAGGGGGCCTCTGAAAAACTGTTTTTT
cdr3_aa: CASSRQGASEKLFF

d_call: NA
j_call: TRBJ2-3
clone_size: few
v_call: TRBV12-3/TRBV12-4
cdr3_nt: TGTGCCAGCAGCAGTAGGTCATCTACTGCAGATACGCAGTATTTT
cdr3_aa: CASSSRSSTADTQYF

d_call: NA
j_call: TRBJ2-2
clone_size: few
v_call: TRBV4-1
cdr3_nt: TGCGCCAGCAGACCGGCCGGGACACAATACACCGGGGAGCTGTTTTTT
cdr3_aa: CASRPAGTQYTGELFF

d_call: TRBD2
j_call: TRBJ2-3
clone_size: few
v_call: TRBV6-2/TRBV6-3
cdr3_nt: TGTGCCAGCAGCGGGAGGGCGAGCACAGATACGCAGTATTTT
cdr3_aa: CASSGRASTDTQYF

d_call: TRBD2
j_call: TRBJ2-1
clone_size: many
v_call: TRBV29-1
cdr3_nt: TGCAGCGTGTGGACTAGCGGCAATGAGCAGTTCTTC
cdr3_aa: CSVWTSGNEQFF

d_call: TRBD1
j_call: TRBJ2-4
clone_size: NA
v_call: TRBV27
cdr3_nt: TGTGCCAGCAGTTTATTTTCTCCCAGGGGGCGTTTAACCAAAAACATTCAGTACTTC
cdr3_aa: CASSLFSPRGRLTKNIQYF

d_call: TRBD1
j_call: TRBJ1-2
clone_size: NA
v_call: TRBV12-3/TRBV12-4
cdr3_nt: TGTGCCAGCAGGTCGGGACAGGGTAACTATGGCTACACCTTC
cdr3_aa: CASRSGQGNYGYTF

d_call: NA
j_call: TRBJ2-2
clone_size: few
v_call: TRBV5-6
cdr3_nt: TGTGCCAGCAGACCAGCCCGAACAAGCGCCGGGGAGCTGTTTTTT
cdr3_aa: CASRPARTSAGELFF

d_call: NA
j_call: TRBJ1-2
clone_size: few
v_call: TRBV5-4
cdr3_nt: TGTGCCAGCAGCTCGGGGACCGAGTATGGCTACACCTTC
cdr3_aa: CASSSGTEYGYTF

d_call: TRBD2
j_call: TRBJ2-3
clone_size: few
v_call: TRBV3-1
cdr3_nt: TGTGCCAGCAGCCATCCCCCGGGACTAGCTGGAGGAGATACGCAGTATTTT
cdr3_aa: CASSHPPGLAGGDTQYF

d_call: TRBD1
j_call: TRBJ2-7
clone_size: NA
v_call: TRBV6-5
cdr3_nt: TGTGCCAGCAGTTCTAGACGACAGGGAAGGGACGAGCAGTACTTC
cdr3_aa: CASSSRRQGRDEQYF

d_call: NA
j_call: TRBJ2-2
clone_size: few
v_call: TRBV5-1
cdr3_nt: TGCGCCAGCAGCCGGGACACCACCGGGGAGCTGTTTTTT
cdr3_aa: CASSRDTTGELFF

d_call: TRBD2
j_call: TRBJ2-5
clone_size: NA
v_call: TRBV3-1
cdr3_nt: TGTGCCAGCGGGGGACTAGCCCAAGAGACCCAGTACTTC
cdr3_aa: CASGGLAQETQYF

d_call: NA
j_call: TRBJ1-5
clone_size: NA
v_call: TRBV3-1
cdr3_nt: TGTGCCAGCAGTCGAGGCGGCCCAGGGCAGCCCCAGCATTTT
cdr3_aa: CASSRGGPGQPQHF

d_call: NA
j_call: TRBJ2-7
clone_size: few
v_call: TRBV20-1
cdr3_nt: TGCAGTGCTAGGGACACCCATACCGGGGCCCTTTACGAGCAGTACTTC
cdr3_aa: CSARDTHTGALYEQYF

d_call: NA
j_call: TRBJ1-1
clone_size: NA
v_call: TRBV6-5
cdr3_nt: TGTGCCAGCAGTTACTCATGCGGAGGGGCCGGGAATTGTGAAGCTTTCTTT
cdr3_aa: CASSYSCGGAGNCEAFF

d_call: TRBD2
j_call: TRBJ2-1
clone_size: few
v_call: TRBV20-1
cdr3_nt: TGCAGTGCTAGTGCACTAGCGGGAGTACGGAACAATGAGCAGTTCTTC
cdr3_aa: CSASALAGVRNNEQFF

d_call: TRBD1
j_call: TRBJ2-5
clone_size: once
v_call: TRBV14
cdr3_nt: TGTGCCAGCAGCTTTACCCCGGGACAGTCAGGGGAGACCCAGTACTTC
cdr3_aa: CASSFTPGQSGETQYF

d_call: NA
j_call: TRBJ2-1
clone_size: once
v_call: TRBV20-1
cdr3_nt: TGCAGTGCTAGGCACCAGGTCTACAATGAGCAGTTCTTC
cdr3_aa: CSARHQVYNEQFF

d_call: NA
j_call: TRBJ1-6
clone_size: NA
v_call: TRBV5-1
cdr3_nt: TGCGCCAGCAGCTTGGAACTTACAGGGCATAATTCACCCCTCCACTTT
cdr3_aa: CASSLELTGHNSPLHF

d_call: TRBD1
j_call: TRBJ2-5
clone_size: NA
v_call: TRBV20-1
cdr3_nt: TGCAGTGCTAAACCGTGGACAGGGCTAGAGACCCAGTACTTC
cdr3_aa: CSAKPWTGLETQYF

d_call: TRBD1
j_call: TRBJ2-7
clone_size: few
v_call: TRBV5-6
cdr3_nt: TGTGCCAGCAGCATAGGACAGGGGGGTACCTACGAGCAGTACTTC
cdr3_aa: CASSIGQGGTYEQYF

d_call: NA
j_call: TRBJ2-6
clone_size: few
v_call: TRBV7-8
cdr3_nt: TGTGCCAGCAGCCAAACCAAAACCCGGGCCAACGTCCTGACTTTC
cdr3_aa: CASSQTKTRANVLTF

d_call: NA
j_call: TRBJ2-3
clone_size: many
v_call: TRBV7-9
cdr3_nt: TGTGCCAGCAGCTTATCTGGTGGTGCGCAGTATTTT
cdr3_aa: CASSLSGGAQYF

d_call: TRBD2
j_call: TRBJ2-1
clone_size: NA
v_call: TRBV20-1
cdr3_nt: TGCAGTGCTAGCGGGGGGGCCGTCTATGAGCAGTTCTTC
cdr3_aa: CSASGGAVYEQFF

d_call: NA
j_call: TRBJ1-5
clone_size: few
v_call: TRBV15
cdr3_nt: TGTGCCACCAGCAGAATGACAGGTACCAATCAGCCCCAGCATTTT
cdr3_aa: CATSRMTGTNQPQHF

d_call: NA
j_call: TRBJ2-5
clone_size: NA
v_call: TRBV10-2
cdr3_nt: TGCGCCAGCAGTGAAAAGCGGGTAATTCGTGGGTCTCAGTACTTC
cdr3_aa: CASSEKRVIRGSQYF

d_call: NA
j_call: TRBJ1-6
clone_size: NA
v_call: TRBV6-5
cdr3_nt: TGTGCCAGCAGTTACTCCGGGACATATAGTTCACCCCTCCACTTT
cdr3_aa: CASSYSGTYSSPLHF

d_call: TRBD2
j_call: TRBJ2-2
clone_size: NA
v_call: TRBV12-3/TRBV12-4
cdr3_nt: TGTGCCAGCGCGACTAGCGGGGCGAACACCGGGGAGCTGTTTTTT
cdr3_aa: CASATSGANTGELFF

d_call: NA
j_call: TRBJ2-5
clone_size: NA
v_call: TRBV21-1
cdr3_nt: TGTGCCAGCAGCAAGAAAGGGAGTGGACCGACACCGCAGGCGAGCAGGGAGACCCAGTACTTC
cdr3_aa: CASSKKGSGPTPQASRETQYF

d_call: NA
j_call: TRBJ2-5
clone_size: NA
v_call: TRBV20-1
cdr3_nt: TGCAGTGCGGGAGACCCAGGGGGGAGAAAGACCCAGTACTTC
cdr3_aa: CSAGDPGGRKTQYF

d_call: NA
j_call: TRBJ2-7
clone_size: NA
v_call: TRBV20-1
cdr3_nt: TGCAGTGCTAGATCCCTCGACAGACCCAACTCCTACGAGCAGTACTTC
cdr3_aa: CSARSLDRPNSYEQYF

d_call: NA
j_call: TRBJ1-1
clone_size: few
v_call: TRBV19
cdr3_nt: TGTGCCAGCAAACCTACCGGGGGTCAGATGAACACTGAAGCTTTCTTT
cdr3_aa: CASKPTGGQMNTEAFF

d_call: NA
j_call: TRBJ2-5
clone_size: many
v_call: TRBV29-1
cdr3_nt: TGCAGCGGTGGCGGCGAAGAGACCCAGTACTTC
cdr3_aa: CSGGGEETQYF

d_call: NA
j_call: TRBJ1-1
clone_size: NA
v_call: TRBV19
cdr3_nt: TGTGCCAGTAGTATCGGGGCCCAGACCACTGAAGCTTTCTTT
cdr3_aa: CASSIGAQTTEAFF

d_call: NA
j_call: TRBJ2-5
clone_size: NA
v_call: TRBV24-1
cdr3_nt: TGTGCCACCAGTGATTTTGGCAGCCAAGAGACCCAGTACTTC
cdr3_aa: CATSDFGSQETQYF

d_call: TRBD1
j_call: TRBJ2-3
clone_size: NA
v_call: TRBV7-9
cdr3_nt: TGTGCCAGCTCTCTGTCCGGACAGGGGACAGATACGCAGTATTTT
cdr3_aa: CASSLSGQGTDTQYF

d_call: TRBD2
j_call: TRBJ2-1
clone_size: NA
v_call: TRBV24-1
cdr3_nt: TGTGCCACCAGTGATCCTGCGGGGGGGGTCCTCGGCAATGAGCAGTTCTTC
cdr3_aa: CATSDPAGGVLGNEQFF

d_call: NA
j_call: TRBJ2-2
clone_size: NA
v_call: TRBV7-3
cdr3_nt: TGTGCCAGCAGCGGATGGGTAATCGGGGAGCTGTTTTTT
cdr3_aa: CASSGWVIGELFF

d_call: NA
j_call: TRBJ1-5
clone_size: NA
v_call: TRBV10-2
cdr3_nt: TGCGCCAGCAGTGTTACAGCGCAGCAGCCCCAGCATTTT
cdr3_aa: CASSVTAQQPQHF

d_call: NA
j_call: TRBJ1-1
clone_size: few
v_call: TRBV29-1
cdr3_nt: TGCAGCTTCCTGCGCGGGAACACTGAAGCTTTCTTT
cdr3_aa: CSFLRGNTEAFF

d_call: NA
j_call: TRBJ2-1
clone_size: many
v_call: TRBV7-3
cdr3_nt: TGTGCCAGCAGCTTAGGCCAGGACTACAATGAGCAGTTCTTC
cdr3_aa: CASSLGQDYNEQFF

d_call: NA
j_call: TRBJ2-5
clone_size: NA
v_call: TRBV5-6
cdr3_nt: TGTGCCAGCAGCTTGGGACGGTCGGAGACCCAGTACTTC
cdr3_aa: CASSLGRSETQYF

d_call: TRBD1
j_call: TRBJ2-2
clone_size: NA
v_call: TRBV9
cdr3_nt: TGTGCCAGCAGCATGCGACAGGGTAGGAACACCGGGGAGCTGTTTTTT
cdr3_aa: CASSMRQGRNTGELFF